These 23 T cell receptor beta chains came from one sample sequenced in a study of T cell changes during pregnancy in multiple sclerosis. Measured with immunoSEQ multiplex PCR; TCRdb has only the in-frame clones, and not every one. The sample shows around 60,000 clones, 80% to 95% of them seen only once. The sample in question was peripheral blood, obtained in the third trimester of pregnancy. All receptors come from a female donor in good health, enrolled as a control in a pregnancy study.

The table lists this clone with a count of one. The chain has TRBV18 and TRBJ2-5, with D possibly being TRBD2 (6 bases). Per germline, CDR1 KGHSH and CDR2 LQKENI. The CDR3 loop spans 15 amino acids. V lost 3 bases and J lost 4, with 15 bases in between. The CDR3 reads CASSPGLGRTETQYF. CDR3 in DNA: TGTGCCAGCTCACCGGGACTGGGGCGCACAGAGACCCAGTACTTC.

The genes are TRBV6-5 and TRBJ2-2; D possibly corresponds to TRBD2 (6 bases). Looked up from germline, CDR1 is MNHEY and CDR2 is SVGAGI. The V and J ends lost 2 bases and 4 bases respectively, with 14 bases between them. The CDR3 sequence is 16 residues long. This CDR3 reads CASSYLPGSGTGELFF. CDR3 sequence (DNA): TGTGCCAGCAGTTACCTCCCCGGGAGCGGCACCGGGGAGCTGTTTTTT.

The chain couples TRBV4-3 to TRBJ2-1; unclear D gene. The CDR3 is 15 residues long. With 5 bases removed from V and 0 bases from J, the gap between germline ends came to 11 bases. Germline-derived CDR1 and CDR2 are LGHNA and YSLEER. The CDR3 sequence: CASSFAVSSYNEQFF. Here the CDR3 DNA reads TGCGCCAGCAGCTTCGCGGTGAGCTCCTACAATGAGCAGTTCTTC.

The genes are TRBV9 and TRBJ1-2, with TRBD1 matching over 7 bases. Per germline, CDR1 SGDLS and CDR2 YYNGEE. V lost 3 bases and J lost 2; bases outside the gene matches: 7. The CDR3 is 15 residues long. CDR3 residues: CASSERQGPNYGYTF. The CDR3 DNA follows: TGTGCCAGCAGCGAAAGACAGGGACCAAACTATGGCTACACCTTC.

This chain joins TRBV6-5 and TRBJ1-6, with TRBD1 matching 7 bases. The CDR3 is 15 residues long. J gave up 9 bases and V 2 bases, and 7 bases lay outside the gene matches. Per the germline V gene, CDR1 is MNHEY and CDR2 is SVGAGI. As DNA, the CDR3 is TGTGCCAGCAGTTACCGAGGGGGCGAGGGTTCACCCCTCCACTTT. Translating gives CASSYRGGEGSPLHF.

This chain links TRBV6-5 with TRBJ2-4, with 7 bases that match TRBD1. The germline V gene has CDR1 MNHEY and CDR2 SVGAGI. The ends lost 2 bases at V and 9 bases at J; junction bases unmatched: 10. The CDR3 has 15 residues. This chain's CDR3 is CASSYGKGARGIQYF. The CDR3 DNA reads as TGTGCCAGCAGTTACGGAAAGGGGGCAAGGGGCATTCAGTACTTC.

The gene calls are TRBV9 and TRBJ2-5; perhaps TRBD2 as D (5 bases). CDR1 SGDLS and CDR2 YYNGEE come from the germline V gene. Trimming shortened V by 0 bases and J by 2 bases, and 11 bases separated the two germline ends. This CDR3 is built from 15 residues. CDR3 region: CASSVGTGLQETQYF. DNA of the CDR3: TGTGCCAGCAGCGTAGGAACGGGGTTACAAGAGACCCAGTACTTC.

The rearrangement links TRBV5-8 to TRBJ1-2; the D gene is possibly TRBD1 (6 bases). Between the trimmed V and J ends, which lost 3 bases and 3 bases, there was a span of 9 bases. This CDR3 is 13 amino acids long. Germline V gene data show CDR1 as SGHTS and CDR2 as YDEGEE. CDR3 amino acids: CASSWGLDYGYTF. The CDR3 region has the DNA TGTGCCAGCAGCTGGGGGCTCGACTATGGCTACACCTTC.

This clone was seen once. V is TRBV21-1 and J is TRBJ1-4; TRBD1, the table's D call, was not compared with the DNA. TRBV21-1 is a pseudogene locus. The CDR3 has 18 amino acids. The CDR3 coding sequence is TGTGCCAGCAGCAAAGGTGTGACAGGAAGGGCAACTAATGAAAAACTGTTTTTT. Its protein is CASSKGVTGRATNEKLFF.

The chain couples TRBV2 to TRBJ1-5; TRBD1 is a possible D gene (6 bases). Germline V lookup: CDR1 SNHLY, CDR2 FYNNEI. The V and J ends lost 0 bases and 7 bases respectively, with 13 bases between them. This CDR3 is 15 amino acids long. CDR3 in amino acids: CASSEAYRETQPQHF. In nucleotides, the CDR3 is TGTGCCAGCAGTGAAGCCTACAGGGAAACCCAGCCCCAGCATTTT.

The V call is TRBV28, the J call TRBJ2-2; 8 bases match TRBD1. This CDR3 region has 16 residues. Germline V gene data show CDR1 as MDHEN and CDR2 as SYDVKM. Trimming took 5 bases from V and 1 from J; bases not matched to a gene: 6. CDR3 in amino acids: CASSLSGGLNTGELFF. The CDR3 DNA reads as TGTGCCAGCAGTCTCTCAGGGGGCTTGAACACCGGGGAGCTGTTTTTT.

The V call is TRBV19, the J call TRBJ1-5, with 9 bases fitting TRBD1. The V gene's germline CDR1 is LNHDA and CDR2 SQIVND (reference sequence). J gave up 4 bases and V 6 bases, and 4 bases lay outside the gene matches. This CDR3 is built from 14 residues. This chain's CDR3 is CASSRQGGNQPQHF. CDR3 sequence (DNA): TGTGCCAGTAGCCGACAGGGGGGAAATCAGCCCCAGCATTTT. Full variable domain (outside the CDR3, taken from reference TRBV19 and TRBJ1-5): DGGITQSPKYLFRKEGQNVTLSCEQNLNHDAMYWYRQDPGQGLRLIYYSQIVNDFQKGDIAEGYSVSREKKESFPLTVTSAQKNPTAFYLCASSRQGGNQPQHFGDGTRLSIL.

This chain joins TRBV21-1 and TRBJ1-5; TRBD1 is the table's D call, not checked against the DNA. TRBV21-1 is shown as a pseudogene. CDR3 size: 14 residues. The CDR3 sequence is CASSIGNRAQPQHF. The CDR3 coding sequence is TGTGCCAGCAGCATAGGGAACAGGGCTCAGCCCCAGCATTTT.

The CDR3 reads CSAYHRGGYTF. The CDR3 nucleotides read TGCAGTGCTTATCACAGGGGTGGCTACACCTTC. The chain carries TRBV20-1 and TRBJ1-2, with TRBD1 identical over 7 bases. The CDR3 is 11 residues long. The germline V gene has CDR1 DFQATT and CDR2 SNEGSKA (reference sequence). Trimming removed 5 bases from V and 7 bases from J; junction bases left unmatched: 4.

The gene calls are TRBV7-8 and TRBJ2-7; D remains ambiguous. This CDR3 spans 13 amino acids. Looked up from germline, CDR1 is SGHVS and CDR2 is FQNEAQ. V shed 0 bases and J shed 5 bases, with 8 bases lying between them. Here the CDR3 reads CASSLARSNEQYF. The CDR3 coding sequence is TGTGCCAGCAGCTTAGCCCGGTCCAACGAGCAGTACTTC.

The V and J genes are TRBV7-8 and TRBJ2-3, with 8 nucleotides matching TRBD2. CDR3 size: 16 residues. The trim removed 4 bases at V and 1 base at J, leaving 7 bases unmatched. Germline CDR1 and CDR2: SGHVS and FQNEAQ. CDR3 bases: TGTGCCAGCAGCTGGCCGGGACTAGGGGGCACAGATACGCAGTATTTT. Its protein is CASSWPGLGGTDTQYF.

The rearrangement joins TRBV15 to TRBJ1-2, with TRBD1 matching over 8 bases. The CDR3 runs to 17 residues. V trimming: 2 bases; J trimming: 3 bases; junction bases outside the gene matches: 11. Per the germline V gene, CDR1 is LNHNV and CDR2 is YYDKDF (reference sequence). The CDR3 region is CATSRLATQGADYGYTF. CDR3 DNA sequence: TGTGCCACCAGCAGACTTGCGACTCAGGGGGCCGACTATGGCTACACCTTC.

The rearrangement joins TRBV27 to TRBJ1-1; D may be TRBD1 (6 bases). The CDR3 runs to 16 residues. Germline V lookup: CDR1 MNHEY, CDR2 SMNVEV (reference sequence). Trimming removed 4 bases from V and 2 bases from J, with 17 bases in between. CDR3 region: CASSSLTGTHNTEAFF. The DNA of the CDR3 is TGTGCCAGCAGTTCCCTGACCGGGACACATAACACTGAAGCTTTCTTT.

The chain has TRBV5-1 and TRBJ2-6; a possible D gene is TRBD2 (6 bases). V was clipped by 7 bases and J by 4 bases, with 15 bases between them. The CDR3 has 15 residues. Germline V gives CDR1 SGHRS, CDR2 YFSETQ. CDR3 in amino acids: CASASTGVGANVLTF. CDR3 nucleotide sequence: TGCGCCAGCGCATCGACGGGGGTGGGGGCCAACGTCCTGACTTTC. Using reference TRBV5-1 and TRBJ2-6 for the parts outside the CDR3, the full variable domain is KAGVTQTPRYLIKTRGQQVTLSCSPISGHRSVSWYQQTPGQGLQFLFEYFSETQRNKGNFPGRFSGRQFSNSRSEMNVSTLELGDSALYLCASASTGVGANVLTFGAGSRLTVL.

The genes are TRBV19 and TRBJ2-1; D remains unclear. The ends were cut back, 11 bases at V and 5 bases at J, with 10 bases in the middle. The CDR3 contains 11 residues. CDR1 is LNHDA and CDR2 is SQIVND in the germline V gene (reference sequence). The CDR3 spells CAVRVNNEQFF. The DNA of the CDR3 is TGTGCCGTCCGGGTCAACAATGAGCAGTTCTTC.

The chain couples TRBV6-1 to TRBJ2-7, with TRBD1 as a possible D gene (5 bases). Trimming pared 8 bases from V and 4 bases from J, leaving 18 bases between. The CDR3 has 14 residues. Germline lookup yields CDR1 MNHNS and CDR2 SASEGT. In DNA, the CDR3 is TGTGCCAGCGAGCCGGCCCAGGGCTTTTACGAGCAGTACTTC. This gives the protein CASEPAQGFYEQYF.

The chain's CDR3 is CASSKKADFYYGYTF. DNA of the CDR3: TGTGCCAGCAGCAAAAAGGCGGATTTTTACTATGGCTACACCTTC. The chain couples TRBV21-1 to TRBJ1-2. TRBV21-1 corresponds to a pseudogene. The CDR3 has 15 residues.

The gene calls are TRBV7-2 and TRBJ2-7; D may be TRBD2 (6 bases). The CDR3 contains 15 residues. Trimming removed 1 base from V and 2 bases from J, with 12 bases in between. Per the germline V gene, CDR1 is SGHTA and CDR2 is FQGNSA. DNA for the CDR3: TGTGCCAGCAGCTTAGTCGCGGGGCCGGCCTACGAGCAGTACTTC. It yields the protein CASSLVAGPAYEQYF.